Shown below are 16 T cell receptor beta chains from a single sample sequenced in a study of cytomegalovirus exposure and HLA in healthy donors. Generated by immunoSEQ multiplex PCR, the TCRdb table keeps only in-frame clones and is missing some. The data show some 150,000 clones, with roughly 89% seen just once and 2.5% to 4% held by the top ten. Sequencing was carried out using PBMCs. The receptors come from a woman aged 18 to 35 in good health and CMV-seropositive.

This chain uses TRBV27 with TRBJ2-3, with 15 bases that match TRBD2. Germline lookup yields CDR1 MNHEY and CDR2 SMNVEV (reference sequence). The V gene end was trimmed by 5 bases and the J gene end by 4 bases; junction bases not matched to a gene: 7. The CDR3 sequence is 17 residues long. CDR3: CASSRSGTSGRSDTQYF. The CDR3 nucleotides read TGTGCCAGCAGTCGATCCGGGACTAGCGGGAGGTCAGATACGCAGTATTTT.

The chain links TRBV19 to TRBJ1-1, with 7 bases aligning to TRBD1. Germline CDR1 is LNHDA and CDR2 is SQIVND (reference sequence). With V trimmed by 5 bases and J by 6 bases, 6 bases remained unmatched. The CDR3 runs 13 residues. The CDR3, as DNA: TGTGCCAGTAGTGTCGACAGGGACGCTGAAGCTTTCTTT. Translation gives CASSVDRDAEAFF.

CDR3 sequence reads: CASSLGSSSTDTQYF. In nucleotides, the CDR3 is TGTGCCAGCAGCTTAGGTAGTAGTAGCACAGATACGCAGTATTTT. The rearrangement uses TRBV7-2 and TRBJ2-3; D is uncertain. The CDR3 loop spans 15 amino acids. V was pared by 1 base and J by 0 bases, with 8 bases between. The germline gives CDR1 SGHTA, CDR2 FQGNSA.

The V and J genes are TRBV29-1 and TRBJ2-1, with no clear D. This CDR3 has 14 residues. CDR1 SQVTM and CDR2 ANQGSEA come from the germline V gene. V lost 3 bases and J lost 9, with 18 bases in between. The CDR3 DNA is TGCAGCGTTGACACGGGTGGAATAAACGGTGAGCAGTTCTTC. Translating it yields CSVDTGGINGEQFF.

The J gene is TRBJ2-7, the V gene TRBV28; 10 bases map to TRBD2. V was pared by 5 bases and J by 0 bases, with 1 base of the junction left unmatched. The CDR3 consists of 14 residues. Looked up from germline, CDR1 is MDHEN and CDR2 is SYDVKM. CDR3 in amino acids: CASSTSGNSYEQYF. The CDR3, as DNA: TGTGCCAGCAGTACTAGCGGGAACTCCTACGAGCAGTACTTC. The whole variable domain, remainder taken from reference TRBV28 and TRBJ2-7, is DVKVTQSSRYLVKRTGEKVFLECVQDMDHENMFWYRQDPGLGLRLIYFSYDVKMKEKGDIPEGYSVSREKKERFSLILESASTNQTSMYLCASSTSGNSYEQYFGPGTRLTVT.

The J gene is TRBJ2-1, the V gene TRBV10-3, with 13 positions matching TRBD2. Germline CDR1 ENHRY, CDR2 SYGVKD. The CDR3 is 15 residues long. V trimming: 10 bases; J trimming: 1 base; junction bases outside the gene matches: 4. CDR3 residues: CATGTSGMSYNEQFF. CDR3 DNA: TGTGCCACGGGGACTAGCGGGATGTCCTACAATGAGCAGTTCTTC.

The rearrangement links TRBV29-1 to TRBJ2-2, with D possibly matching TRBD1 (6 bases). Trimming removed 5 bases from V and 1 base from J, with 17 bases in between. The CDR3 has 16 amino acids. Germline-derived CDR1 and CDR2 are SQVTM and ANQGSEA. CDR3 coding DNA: TGCAGCGTTAGGTTTCCAGGGGTTAGGAACACCGGGGAGCTGTTTTTT. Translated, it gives CSVRFPGVRNTGELFF.

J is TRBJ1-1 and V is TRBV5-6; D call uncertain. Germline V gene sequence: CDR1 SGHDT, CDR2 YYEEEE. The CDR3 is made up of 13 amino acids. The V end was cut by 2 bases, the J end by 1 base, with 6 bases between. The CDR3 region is CASSFDKNTEAFF. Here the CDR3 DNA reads TGTGCCAGCAGCTTCGACAAGAACACTGAAGCTTTCTTT.

In DNA, the CDR3 is TGTGCCAGCAGCGACAGGGTGGGGAGCAATCAGCCCCAGCATTTT. Translated: CASSDRVGSNQPQHF. The chain employs TRBV6-5 and TRBJ1-5; 7 bases are shared with TRBD1. CDR1 and CDR2 (germline): MNHEY, SVGAGI. The CDR3 loop spans 15 amino acids. V lost 6 bases to trimming and J lost 1 base; unmatched junction nucleotides: 6.

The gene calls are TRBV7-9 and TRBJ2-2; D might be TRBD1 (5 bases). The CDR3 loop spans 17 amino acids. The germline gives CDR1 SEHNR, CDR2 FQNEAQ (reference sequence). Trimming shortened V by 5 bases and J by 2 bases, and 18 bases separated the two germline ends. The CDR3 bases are TGTGCCAGCAGCCCAGGAAGTAGGGGAATTAACACCGGGGAGCTGTTTTTT. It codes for CASSPGSRGINTGELFF.

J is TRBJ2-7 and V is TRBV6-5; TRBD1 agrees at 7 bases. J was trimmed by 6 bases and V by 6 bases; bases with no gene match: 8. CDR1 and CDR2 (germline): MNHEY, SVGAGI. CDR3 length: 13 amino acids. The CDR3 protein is CASRKTGRSEQYF. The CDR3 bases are TGTGCCAGCAGGAAGACAGGGCGGTCCGAGCAGTACTTC.

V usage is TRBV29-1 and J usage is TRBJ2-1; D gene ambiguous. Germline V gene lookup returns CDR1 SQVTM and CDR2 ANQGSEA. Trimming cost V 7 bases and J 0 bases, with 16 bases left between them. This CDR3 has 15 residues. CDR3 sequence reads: CSASLGYNSYNEQFF. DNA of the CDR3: TGCAGCGCTTCACTCGGGTACAACTCCTACAATGAGCAGTTCTTC.

CDR3 in amino acids: CASSLDRDGYTF. CDR3 coding DNA: TGTGCCAGCAGCTTAGACAGGGATGGCTACACCTTC. The chain couples TRBV7-2 to TRBJ1-2, with D maybe TRBD1 (6 bases). The CDR3 covers 12 residues. The ends were cut back, 1 base at V and 6 bases at J, with 6 bases in the middle. Germline CDR1 SGHTA, CDR2 FQGNSA.

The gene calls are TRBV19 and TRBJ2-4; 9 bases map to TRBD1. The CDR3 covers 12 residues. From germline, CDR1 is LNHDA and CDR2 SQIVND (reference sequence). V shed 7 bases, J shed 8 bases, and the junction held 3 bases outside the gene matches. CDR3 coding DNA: TGTGCCAGTATGGGACAGGGAGACATTCAGTACTTC. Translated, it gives CASMGQGDIQYF.

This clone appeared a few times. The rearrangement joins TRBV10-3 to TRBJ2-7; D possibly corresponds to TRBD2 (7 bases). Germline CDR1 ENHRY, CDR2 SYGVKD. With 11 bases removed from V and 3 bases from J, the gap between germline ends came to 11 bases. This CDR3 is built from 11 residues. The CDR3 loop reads CAGGGLYEQYF. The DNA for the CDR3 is TGTGCCGGGGGGGGGCTCTACGAGCAGTACTTC.

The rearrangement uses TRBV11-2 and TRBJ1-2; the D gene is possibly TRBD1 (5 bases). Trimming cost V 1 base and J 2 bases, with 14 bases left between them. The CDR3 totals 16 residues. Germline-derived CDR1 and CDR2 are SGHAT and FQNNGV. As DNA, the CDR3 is TGTGCCAGCAGCTTAGGTTCGGGGGAGTCCAACTATGGCTACACCTTC. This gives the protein CASSLGSGESNYGYTF.